These 21 T cell receptor beta chains were sequenced from one sample in a study of T cell changes during pregnancy in multiple sclerosis. Measured with immunoSEQ multiplex PCR; TCRdb has only the in-frame clones, and not every one. This sample has 90,000 to 100,000 clones, with about 90% found just once. Sequenced material: peripheral blood, taken after pregnancy. All receptors derive from a female donor in good health, enrolled as a control in a pregnancy study.

For this clone: At one of its ends the junction is not consistent with the germline gene, which may arise from a read error. The chain couples TRBV11-2 to TRBJ2-1; D not certain. Germline loops: CDR1 SGHAT, CDR2 FQNNGV. This CDR3 comprises 14 residues. The DNA of the CDR3 is TGTGCCAGCAGCTTAGCTGACTCCAACAATGAGCAGTTCTTC. Amino acids: CASSLADSNNEQFF.

The chain carries TRBV4-1 and TRBJ1-5, with TRBD1 matching 7 bases. Losses at the gene ends were 4 bases for V and 1 base for J; bases not matched to a gene: 22. The CDR3 consists of 21 residues. CDR1 and CDR2 from the germline V gene are MGHRA and YSYEKL. The CDR3 here is CASSPRVWRQGMPESNQPQHF. The CDR3 nucleotides are TGCGCCAGCAGCCCTCGGGTATGGAGACAGGGTATGCCCGAGAGCAATCAGCCCCAGCATTTT.

This chain uses TRBV6-5 with TRBJ1-1; TRBD1 is a possible D gene (5 bases). The CDR3 extends over 13 amino acids. The germline V gene encodes CDR1 MNHEY and CDR2 SVGAGI. Trimming took off 10 bases at V and 10 bases at J, with 22 bases between the two ends. CDR3 coding DNA: TGTGCCACCGAGTCGGGGGTAGGGCTGGGAGCTTTCTTT. It specifies CATESGVGLGAFF.

For this clone: At one end, the junction sequence differs from germline, possibly due to a read error. The chain uses TRBV28 and TRBJ2-7; D is perhaps TRBD2 (6 bases). The germline gives CDR1 MDHEN, CDR2 SYDVKM. This CDR3 spans 13 amino acids. CDR3 nucleotides: TGTACCAGTGGAGGGTCCTACCTCTACGAGCAGTACTTC. Its translation: CTSGGSYLYEQYF.

V is TRBV13 and J is TRBJ2-6; TRBD2 aligns across 11 bases. There are 19 residues in the CDR3. Per germline, CDR1 PRHDT and CDR2 FYEKMQ (reference sequence). V was pared by 4 bases and J by 0 bases, with 8 bases of the junction left unmatched. CDR3 DNA sequence: TGTGCCAGCAGCTATGGACTAGCGGGCTTCAGCTCTGGGGCCAACGTCCTGACTTTC. Translation gives CASSYGLAGFSSGANVLTF.

This sequence joins TRBV11-2 and TRBJ2-4, with 8 bases matching TRBD2. The trim removed 2 bases at V and 3 bases at J, leaving 6 bases unmatched. The CDR3 covers 16 residues. Germline assignment: CDR1 SGHAT and CDR2 FQNNGV. CDR3 residues: CASSLQGGGNKNIQYF. In nucleotides, the CDR3 is TGTGCCAGCAGCTTACAAGGCGGGGGGAACAAAAACATTCAGTACTTC.

The chain has TRBV6-1 and TRBJ1-5; D gene unclear. The germline V gene has CDR1 MNHNS and CDR2 SASEGT. This CDR3 has 13 residues. The V end was cut by 6 bases, the J end by 6 bases, with 12 bases between. The CDR3 is CASSLDAGQPQHF. The CDR3 region has the DNA TGTGCCAGCAGCCTTGATGCAGGTCAGCCCCAGCATTTT.

The chain uses TRBV6-4 and TRBJ2-2; D unclear. Germline CDR1 reads MRHNA; CDR2 reads SNTAGT. This CDR3 comprises 13 residues. Trimming left V 6 bases short and J 6 bases short, with 11 bases between. The CDR3 sequence is CASSRVEAGELFF. In nucleotides, the CDR3 is TGTGCCAGCAGCCGCGTTGAAGCCGGGGAGCTGTTTTTT.

The chain joins TRBV9 to TRBJ2-7; 7 bases align to TRBD1. Losses at the gene ends were 4 bases for V and 0 bases for J; bases not matched to a gene: 7. This CDR3 spans 15 amino acids. Germline assignment: CDR1 SGDLS and CDR2 YYNGEE. The CDR3 nucleotides read TGTGCCAGCAGCCCCCGACAGGGTAACTCCTACGAGCAGTACTTC. It codes for CASSPRQGNSYEQYF.

This chain links TRBV19 with TRBJ2-2; 7 positions agree with TRBD2. V lost 3 bases to trimming and J lost 3 bases; unmatched junction nucleotides: 4. The germline V gene has CDR1 LNHDA and CDR2 SQIVND (reference sequence). This CDR3 region has 15 residues. The CDR3 region is CASSIFAGDTGELFF. The DNA for the CDR3 is TGTGCCAGTAGTATTTTTGCGGGGGACACCGGGGAGCTGTTTTTT.

V is TRBV18 and J is TRBJ2-5; D not resolved. CDR1 and CDR2 (germline): KGHSH, LQKENI. V was cut by 3 bases and J by 5 bases, with 7 bases left in between. This CDR3 is 12 amino acids long. The CDR3 loop is CASSPARETQYF. CDR3 DNA: TGTGCCAGCTCACCCGCCCGGGAGACCCAGTACTTC.

The CDR3 nucleotides read TGTGCCAGTCTTGACAGTTTCTACGAGCAGTACTTC. Its protein is CASLDSFYEQYF. The genes are TRBV28 and TRBJ2-7; tentatively, D is TRBD1 (5 bases). The CDR3 is 12 residues long. The V end was cut by 9 bases, the J end by 3 bases, with 12 bases between. The germline CDR1 and CDR2 sequences are MDHEN and SYDVKM.

V and J are TRBV7-6 and TRBJ2-5, with 10 nucleotides matching TRBD1. J was trimmed by 5 bases and V by 2 bases; bases with no gene match: 5. Germline-derived CDR1 and CDR2 are SGHVS and FNYEAQ. CDR3 length equals 15 residues. CDR3 bases: TGTGCCAGCAGCTTACCGGGACAGGGGTGGGAGACCCAGTACTTC. It codes for CASSLPGQGWETQYF. Complete variable domain (other parts from reference TRBV7-6 and TRBJ2-5): GAGVSQSPRYKVTKRGQDVALRCDPISGHVSLYWYRQALGQGPEFLTYFNYEAQQDKSGLPNDRFSAERPEGSISTLTIQRTEQRDSAMYRCASSLPGQGWETQYFGPGTRLLVL.

Only a few counts were recorded for this clone. This chain links TRBV5-1 with TRBJ1-1; TRBD1 might be the D (5 bases). Per germline, CDR1 SGHRS and CDR2 YFSETQ. V was clipped by 4 bases and J by 4 bases, with 20 bases between them. The CDR3 runs to 16 residues. As DNA, the CDR3 is TGCGCCAGCAGCCCTACGGCCAGGGTGATTGGCACTGAAGCTTTCTTT. It codes for CASSPTARVIGTEAFF. The variable domain in full, completed from reference TRBV5-1 and TRBJ1-1, reads KAGVTQTPRYLIKTRGQQVTLSCSPISGHRSVSWYQQTPGQGLQFLFEYFSETQRNKGNFPGRFSGRQFSNSRSEMNVSTLELGDSALYLCASSPTARVIGTEAFFGQGTRLTVV.

CDR3 in DNA: TGCGCCAGCAGACAGGGCCCGGGACGCAACAATCAGCCCCAGCATTTT. Protein: CASRQGPGRNNQPQHF. The chain links TRBV10-1 to TRBJ1-5; a possible D gene is TRBD1 (6 bases). Germline loops: CDR1 WNHNN, CDR2 SYGVQD (reference sequence). V lost 6 bases and J lost 3, with 18 bases in between. This CDR3 comprises 16 residues.

This chain joins TRBV7-9 and TRBJ2-7, with 8 bases identical to TRBD1. The CDR3 length is 19 residues. From germline, CDR1 is SEHNR and CDR2 FQNEAQ (reference sequence). Trimming cost V 5 bases and J 4 bases; bases outside gene matches: 22. The CDR3 spells CASSPQSPRFWTGLYEQYF. Here the CDR3 DNA reads TGTGCCAGCAGCCCACAAAGTCCTCGGTTTTGGACAGGGTTGTACGAGCAGTACTTC.

The chain recombines TRBV14 with TRBJ1-1; TRBD1 might be the D (5 bases). V lost 1 base and J lost 1, with 10 bases in between. The CDR3 is 15 residues long. Germline CDR1 SGHDN, CDR2 FVKESK. The CDR3: CASSQVLGGNTEAFF. CDR3 nucleotides: TGTGCCAGCAGCCAAGTCCTGGGGGGGAACACTGAAGCTTTCTTT.

The chain combines TRBV11-1 with TRBJ2-1; 10 nucleotides agree with TRBD2. The CDR3 runs to 16 residues. Trimming cost V 6 bases and J 9 bases; bases outside gene matches: 14. Germline CDR1 SGHAT, CDR2 FQDESV (reference sequence). CDR3 loop: CASRQAGGPFKVEQFF. CDR3 coding DNA: TGTGCCAGCAGGCAAGCGGGGGGGCCTTTTAAGGTTGAGCAGTTCTTC.

V gene TRBV20-1 combines with J gene TRBJ2-7; perhaps TRBD1 as D (8 bases). CDR3 length: 11 residues. With 3 bases removed from V and 11 bases from J, the gap between germline ends came to 14 bases. Germline CDR1 and CDR2: DFQATT and SNEGSKA (reference sequence). The CDR3 DNA reads TGCAGTGCTAGCACAACAGGGGGGGAGTACTTC. This codes for CSASTTGGEYF.

This clone has just one count. The rearrangement links TRBV9 to TRBJ2-2, with 11 bases aligning to TRBD2. V shed 4 bases, J shed 3 bases, and the junction held 2 bases outside the gene matches. CDR3 length: 15 amino acids. The germline CDR1 and CDR2 sequences are SGDLS and YYNGEE. The CDR3 region has the DNA TGTGCCAGCAGCCCGGGACTAGCGGACACCGGGGAGCTGTTTTTT. It translates to CASSPGLADTGELFF.

The chain carries TRBV9 and TRBJ2-7; 9 nucleotides agree with TRBD1. The CDR3 totals 14 residues. The J segment lost 3 bases and the V segment lost 4 bases, leaving 5 bases of the junction unmatched. Germline V CDR1 and CDR2: SGDLS, YYNGEE. The CDR3 coding sequence is TGTGCCAGCAGCCCGCCGGGACAGGGCTACGAGCAGTACTTC. Translation gives CASSPPGQGYEQYF.